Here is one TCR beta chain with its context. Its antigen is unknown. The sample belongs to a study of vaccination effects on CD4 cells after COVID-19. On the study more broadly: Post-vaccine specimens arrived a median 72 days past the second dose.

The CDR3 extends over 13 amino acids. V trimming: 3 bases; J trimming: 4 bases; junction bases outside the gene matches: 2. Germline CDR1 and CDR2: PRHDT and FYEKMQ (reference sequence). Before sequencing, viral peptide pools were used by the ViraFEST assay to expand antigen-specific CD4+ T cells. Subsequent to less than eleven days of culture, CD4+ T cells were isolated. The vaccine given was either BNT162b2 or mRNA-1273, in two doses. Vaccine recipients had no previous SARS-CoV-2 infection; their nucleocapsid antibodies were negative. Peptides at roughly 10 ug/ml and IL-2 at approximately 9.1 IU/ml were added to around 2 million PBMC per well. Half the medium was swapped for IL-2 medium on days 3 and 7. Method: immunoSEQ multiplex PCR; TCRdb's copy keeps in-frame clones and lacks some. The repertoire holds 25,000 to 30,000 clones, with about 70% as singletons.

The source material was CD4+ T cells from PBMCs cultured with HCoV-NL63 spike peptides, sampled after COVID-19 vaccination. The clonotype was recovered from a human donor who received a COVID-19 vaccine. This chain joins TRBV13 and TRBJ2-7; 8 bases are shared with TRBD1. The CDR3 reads CASSFNRGYEQYF. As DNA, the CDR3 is TGTGCCAGCAGCTTTAACAGGGGGTACGAGCAGTACTTC.